This T cell receptor (beta chain) was sequenced during a study of shared clonotypes between healthy human individuals. For the study at large: Plates per donor: three CD4 naive, three CD4 memory, two CD8 naive, one CD8 memory. Overall study findings and caveats: Sampling used blood alone; tissue repertoires probably differ. Sorted-subset sequencing, rarefaction showed, was incomplete despite large depth.

Genomic DNA belonging to each subset was distributed in equal measure over several immunoSEQ plates. TCRdb's table, derived via immunoSEQ multiplex PCR, lists solely in-frame clones and lacks some. The sample includes about 1.9 million clones, 93% of them seen just once. From germline, CDR1 is MGHRA and CDR2 YSYEKL. The CDR3 totals 16 residues. Trimming cost V 0 bases and J 0 bases; bases outside gene matches: 4. Regarding this clone: Its antigen is not identified. Other DNA sequences in this specimen translate into the identical CDR3.

Only CD45RO-negative cells positively selected for CCR7 counted as naive CD8 cells, so terminally differentiated effector memory CD45RA+ cells were excluded. This sequence joins TRBV4-1 and TRBJ2-7, with 8 bases aligning to TRBD2. Sequenced: naive CD8+ T cells from PBMCs. The source of this sequence is a man between 18 and 35 years old in good health. Some clones in this sample may be carry-over from other donors' samples. The CDR3: CASSQDGTRSSYEQYF. The CDR3 DNA reads TGCGCCAGCAGCCAAGATGGGACTAGGAGCTCCTACGAGCAGTACTTC.